Presented here are 32 T cell receptor beta chains from one specimen sequenced in a study of monozygotic twins with cystic fibrosis. Sequencing used immunoSEQ multiplex PCR; TCRdb keeps in-frame clones, though not all of them. Among about 22,000 clones listed, approximately 87% were seen once. Material for sequencing was blood. The source is a woman in her 30s with cystic fibrosis.

V is TRBV28 and J is TRBJ2-3, with a weak D call TRBD1 (5 bases). V lost 1 base and J 2 bases, leaving 16 bases between the germline ends. Germline V lookup: CDR1 MDHEN, CDR2 SYDVKM. CDR3 length: 17 amino acids. DNA for the CDR3: TGTGCCAGCAGTTTATTTGGGGCAGGTCCGGCCACAGATACGCAGTATTTT. Amino acids: CASSLFGAGPATDTQYF.

V is TRBV9 and J is TRBJ2-2; D ambiguous. V was pared by 4 bases and J by 4 bases, with 11 bases between. Germline loops: CDR1 SGDLS, CDR2 YYNGEE. The length of the CDR3 is 14 residues. The CDR3 DNA reads TGTGCCAGCAGCCCCCAGTCGTTCACCGGGGAGCTGTTTTTT. Amino acid sequence: CASSPQSFTGELFF.

This sequence joins TRBV6-6 and TRBJ2-7; possibly TRBD2 for D (6 bases). CDR3 length: 16 residues. Trimming stripped 5 bases from V and 0 bases from J, with 17 bases between. The germline V gene encodes CDR1 MNHNY and CDR2 SVGAGI (reference sequence). CDR3 sequence reads: CASSPGGARSSYEQYF. The CDR3 nucleotides read TGTGCCAGCAGTCCCGGGGGAGCCAGGAGCTCCTACGAGCAGTACTTC.

This clone has more than one count but fewer than ten. The V call is TRBV19, the J call TRBJ1-5; D is unclear. This CDR3 has 14 residues. The germline CDR1 and CDR2 sequences are LNHDA and SQIVND (reference sequence). V was trimmed by 1 base and J by 1 base, leaving 5 bases between them. The CDR3 reads CASSIAGSNQPQHF. CDR3 bases: TGTGCCAGTAGTATAGCGGGCAGCAATCAGCCCCAGCATTTT.

The chain links TRBV7-6 to TRBJ1-1; D possibly corresponds to TRBD1 (6 bases). The CDR3 runs to 12 residues. Germline lookup yields CDR1 SGHVS and CDR2 FNYEAQ. Trimming left V 5 bases short and J 6 bases short, with 10 bases between. This CDR3 is CASSLGGSEAFF. The CDR3 coding sequence is TGTGCCAGCAGCCTCGGGGGCTCTGAAGCTTTCTTT.

The chain combines TRBV5-6 with TRBJ1-1; D is possibly TRBD1 (5 bases). Germline CDR1 and CDR2: SGHDT and YYEEEE. CDR3 length: 14 amino acids. The ends were cut back, 5 bases at V and 3 bases at J, with 14 bases in the middle. The CDR3 spells CASRLRDGYTEAFF. The CDR3 DNA reads as TGTGCCAGCAGGCTTCGGGACGGCTACACTGAAGCTTTCTTT.

The chain is built from TRBV28 and TRBJ1-4; no definite D call. The V gene's germline CDR1 is MDHEN and CDR2 SYDVKM. Between the trimmed V and J ends, which lost 5 bases and 4 bases, there was a span of 8 bases. The CDR3 extends over 13 amino acids. The CDR3 reads CASSPSYNEKLFF. CDR3 DNA: TGTGCCAGCAGTCCATCTTATAATGAAAAACTGTTTTTT.

This chain uses TRBV2 with TRBJ1-3; D ambiguous. The CDR3 is 14 amino acids. Trimming pared 2 bases from V and 0 bases from J, leaving 5 bases between. Germline CDR1 reads SNHLY; CDR2 reads FYNNEI. The CDR3 is CASSENRSGNTIYF. CDR3 in DNA: TGTGCCAGCAGTGAAAACCGCTCTGGAAACACCATATATTTT.

The chain has TRBV2 and TRBJ2-4; possible D gene TRBD1, 5 bases. The CDR3 is 13 amino acids. Germline assignment: CDR1 SNHLY and CDR2 FYNNEI. V was pared by 5 bases and J by 13 bases, with 18 bases between. The DNA of the CDR3 is TGTGCCAGCAGTTTGGGGCCGTCCTATGGGCAGTACTTC. Amino acids: CASSLGPSYGQYF. Complete variable domain (other parts from reference TRBV2 and TRBJ2-4): EPEVTQTPSHQVTQMGQEVILRCVPISNHLYFYWYRQILGQKVEFLVSFYNNEISEKSEIFDDQFSVERPDGSNFTLKIRSTKLEDSAMYFCASSLGPSYGQYFGAGTRLSVL.

The sample holds one count of this clone. The genes are TRBV7-8 and TRBJ2-7, with 10 positions matching TRBD1. The germline CDR1 and CDR2 sequences are SGHVS and FQNEAQ. The CDR3 runs to 16 residues. Germline trimming cut 5 bases from V and 7 bases from J; bases unmatched to any gene: 14. CDR3 sequence reads: CASSLRDRGGFVEQYF. DNA for the CDR3: TGTGCCAGCAGCCTGAGGGACAGGGGCGGTTTTGTTGAGCAGTACTTC.

V gene TRBV5-6 combines with J gene TRBJ2-7, with D tentatively TRBD1 or TRBD2 (5 bases each). CDR1 and CDR2 from the germline V gene are SGHDT and YYEEEE. There are 14 residues in the CDR3. V lost 0 bases and J lost 6, with 13 bases in between. The CDR3 nucleotides are TGTGCCAGCAGCTTGGGGGGATATGGGGGCGAGCAGTACTTC. Its protein is CASSLGGYGGEQYF.

The chain links TRBV28 to TRBJ1-4, with D perhaps matching TRBD1 (6 bases). The length of the CDR3 is 14 residues. V shed 3 bases and J shed 8 bases, with 13 bases lying between them. CDR1 is MDHEN and CDR2 is SYDVKM in the germline V gene. CDR3 protein: CASSFGGQKEKLFF. In nucleotides, the CDR3 is TGTGCCAGCAGTTTTGGGGGGCAGAAGGAAAAACTGTTTTTT.

The chain is built from TRBV4-2 and TRBJ2-5; D is uncertain. Trimming stripped 1 base from V and 5 bases from J, with 5 bases between. The CDR3 covers 12 residues. Germline CDR1 and CDR2: LGHNA and YNFKEQ. CDR3 protein: CASSQARETQYF. The CDR3 DNA sequence: TGTGCCAGCAGCCAAGCAAGGGAGACCCAGTACTTC.

The chain carries TRBV7-9 and TRBJ2-3, with D possibly being TRBD2 (6 bases). The CDR3 runs to 15 residues. The germline CDR1 and CDR2 sequences are SEHNR and FQNEAQ (reference sequence). V was cut by 9 bases and J by 11 bases, with 27 bases left in between. In DNA form, the CDR3 reads TGTGCCAGTAAAGCGGGTGGGCCAGCCCCAAATGGGCAGTATTTT. Translating it yields CASKAGGPAPNGQYF. Drawing the rest from reference TRBV7-9 and TRBJ2-3, the complete variable domain is DTGVSQNPRHKITKRGQNVTFRCDPISEHNRLYWYRQTLGQGPEFLTYFQNEAQLEKSRLLSDRFSAERPKGSFSTLEIQRTEQGDSAMYLCASKAGGPAPNGQYFGPGTRLTVL.

This sequence joins TRBV2 and TRBJ1-6, with a tentative D call TRBD1 (6 bases). This CDR3 comprises 15 residues. Germline V gene lookup returns CDR1 SNHLY and CDR2 FYNNEI. V was pared by 8 bases and J by 12 bases, with 23 bases between. The CDR3 DNA is TGTGCCAGCTCCCCTGAACCACAGGGCTGGGAACCCCTCCACTTT. This encodes CASSPEPQGWEPLHF.

J is TRBJ1-4 and V is TRBV7-8; D remains unclear. This CDR3 is built from 20 residues. V was cut by 5 bases and J by 7 bases, with 32 bases left in between. CDR1 SGHVS and CDR2 FQNEAQ come from the germline V gene. The CDR3 coding sequence is TGTGCCAGCAGCCCTAGAAGGATGTTGGTCGGGTCAGGCGGGTTTGAAAAACTGTTTTTT. Its translation: CASSPRRMLVGSGGFEKLFF.

The chain links TRBV27 to TRBJ2-1; D uncertain. Germline CDR1 reads MNHEY; CDR2 reads SMNVEV (reference sequence). Trimming pared 8 bases from V and 2 bases from J, leaving 16 bases between. The CDR3 totals 15 residues. CDR3 DNA: TGTGCCAGCTCCCCCGGAAGCTGGACCTACAATGAGCAGTTCTTC. It encodes CASSPGSWTYNEQFF.

This sequence joins TRBV6-1 and TRBJ2-7; D might be TRBD2 (6 bases). The CDR3 is made up of 15 amino acids. Per germline, CDR1 MNHNS and CDR2 SASEGT. Trimming cost V 0 bases and J 2 bases, with 11 bases left between them. The CDR3 spells CASSEAGGDPYEQYF. The CDR3 coding sequence is TGTGCCAGCAGTGAAGCGGGCGGGGACCCCTACGAGCAGTACTTC.

This clone was observed a few times. The rearrangement uses TRBV6-1 and TRBJ2-6, with no clear D. The V end lost 1 base, the J end lost 0 bases, and 4 bases lay between the germline ends. The CDR3 length is 15 residues. CDR1 is MNHNS and CDR2 is SASEGT in the germline V gene. The CDR3 is CASSEGSSGANVLTF. The CDR3 bases are TGTGCCAGCAGTGAAGGGAGCTCTGGGGCCAACGTCCTGACTTTC.

J is TRBJ2-4 and V is TRBV4-1, with 7 bases lining up with TRBD1. The length of the CDR3 is 16 residues. Germline-derived CDR1 and CDR2 are MGHRA and YSYEKL. With V trimmed by 5 bases and J by 5 bases, 12 bases remained unmatched. CDR3 DNA sequence: TGCGCCAGCAGCTCCACAGAACGGGACAGACAAAACATTCAGTACTTC. Amino acids: CASSSTERDRQNIQYF.

This sequence joins TRBV11-2 and TRBJ2-1; D is ambiguous. V was trimmed by 0 bases and J by 5 bases, leaving 5 bases between them. The CDR3 has 13 amino acids. Germline V gives CDR1 SGHAT, CDR2 FQNNGV. The CDR3 DNA reads as TGTGCCAGCAGCTTAGATCGACACAATGAGCAGTTCTTC. Encoded protein: CASSLDRHNEQFF.

The chain combines TRBV15 with TRBJ1-2; 7 nucleotides match TRBD1. The CDR3 is 14 amino acids. Germline V gives CDR1 LNHNV, CDR2 YYDKDF (reference sequence). V gave up 3 bases and J gave up 8 bases; unmatched junction bases: 9. CDR3 in amino acids: CATSREQGIGGYTF. CDR3 sequence (DNA): TGTGCCACCAGCAGGGAACAGGGGATCGGAGGCTACACCTTC.

In its sample, this clone was seen once. V usage is TRBV29-1 and J usage is TRBJ2-1, with 7 bases matching TRBD1. The CDR3 contains 17 residues. V dropped 4 bases and J dropped 4; count of bases not matched to a gene: 16. Germline-derived CDR1 and CDR2 are SQVTM and ANQGSEA. The CDR3 loop reads CSVVYQGDATIYNEQFF. CDR3 in DNA: TGCAGCGTTGTTTATCAGGGGGACGCGACAATTTACAATGAGCAGTTCTTC.

The chain employs TRBV5-5 and TRBJ2-3; tentatively, D is TRBD1 (5 bases). The CDR3 is 16 amino acids. Trimming left V 1 base short and J 3 bases short, with 15 bases between. CDR1 is SGHKS and CDR2 is YYEKEE in the germline V gene (reference sequence). The CDR3 region is CASSLQQGIATDTQYF. The CDR3 DNA sequence: TGTGCCAGCAGCTTGCAGCAGGGTATTGCGACAGATACGCAGTATTTT.

This chain joins TRBV5-5 and TRBJ1-1; D not certain. Germline V gene lookup returns CDR1 SGHKS and CDR2 YYEKEE (reference sequence). V dropped 4 bases and J dropped 1 base, with 11 bases sitting between them. The CDR3 totals 14 residues. The CDR3 DNA reads as TGTGCCAGCAGCACTCCGGGATCGAACACTGAAGCTTTCTTT. It encodes CASSTPGSNTEAFF.

The V and J genes are TRBV11-2 and TRBJ1-2; TRBD1 agrees at 12 bases. J was trimmed by 13 bases and V by 1 base; bases with no gene match: 13. Germline V gene lookup returns CDR1 SGHAT and CDR2 FQNNGV. CDR3 length: 16 amino acids. CDR3 DNA: TGTGCCAGCAGCTTAGTTCTGAGGGACAGGGGGCGGTTTCTCACCTTC. Residues: CASSLVLRDRGRFLTF.

V usage is TRBV7-6 and J usage is TRBJ2-7, with 8 bases identical to TRBD2. Germline V gene sequence: CDR1 SGHVS, CDR2 FNYEAQ. The CDR3 is made up of 14 amino acids. Trimming at V came to 5 bases and at J to 5 bases, leaving 8 bases not matched to a gene. CDR3 residues: CASSNQGRGDEQYF. The CDR3 DNA follows: TGTGCCAGCAGCAATCAGGGGCGGGGGGACGAGCAGTACTTC.

This clone was observed a few times. The junction shows a germline mismatch at one end, possibly a read error. This chain connects TRBV7-7 to TRBJ2-1, with a weak D call TRBD1 (5 bases). The CDR3 loop spans 16 amino acids. CDR1 SSHAT and CDR2 FNYEAQ come from the germline V gene (reference sequence). The CDR3 region is CASSSSAQGKRNEQFF. The CDR3 coding sequence is TGTGCTAGCAGCTCATCCGCCCAGGGCAAAAGGAATGAGCAGTTCTTC.

The chain recombines TRBV5-6 with TRBJ1-5; possibly TRBD1 for D (6 bases). V was trimmed by 0 bases and J by 5 bases, leaving 9 bases between them. The CDR3 loop spans 14 amino acids. The V gene's germline CDR1 is SGHDT and CDR2 YYEEEE. The CDR3 nucleotides read TGTGCCAGCAGCTTGGACAGGGTAGATCAGCCCCAGCATTTT. This gives the protein CASSLDRVDQPQHF.

The chain recombines TRBV25-1 with TRBJ2-1; no clear D gene. The germline V and J ends were trimmed by 8 bases and 3 bases, with 2 bases remaining between them. This CDR3 region has 10 residues. Looked up from germline, CDR1 is MGHDK and CDR2 is SYGVNS. CDR3 nucleotides: TGTGCCAGCGGCTACAATGAGCAGTTCTTC. It is translated as CASGYNEQFF.

This clone was seen once. This chain connects TRBV12-1 to TRBJ2-7; the table's D call, TRBD2, has no DNA check behind it. TRBV12-1 is described as a pseudogene. The CDR3 is made up of 12 amino acids. As DNA, the CDR3 is TGTGCCAGCAGCCGGACTGGTTCCGAGCAGTACTTC. As protein: CASSRTGSEQYF.

The rearrangement links TRBV6-1 to TRBJ2-5; D remains unclear. V lost 8 bases to trimming and J lost 7 bases, with 14 bases between them. The CDR3 sequence is 12 residues long. Germline V CDR1 and CDR2: MNHNS, SASEGT. CDR3 in amino acids: CASGQLFGTQYF. As DNA, the CDR3 is TGTGCCAGCGGGCAGCTATTCGGGACCCAGTACTTC.